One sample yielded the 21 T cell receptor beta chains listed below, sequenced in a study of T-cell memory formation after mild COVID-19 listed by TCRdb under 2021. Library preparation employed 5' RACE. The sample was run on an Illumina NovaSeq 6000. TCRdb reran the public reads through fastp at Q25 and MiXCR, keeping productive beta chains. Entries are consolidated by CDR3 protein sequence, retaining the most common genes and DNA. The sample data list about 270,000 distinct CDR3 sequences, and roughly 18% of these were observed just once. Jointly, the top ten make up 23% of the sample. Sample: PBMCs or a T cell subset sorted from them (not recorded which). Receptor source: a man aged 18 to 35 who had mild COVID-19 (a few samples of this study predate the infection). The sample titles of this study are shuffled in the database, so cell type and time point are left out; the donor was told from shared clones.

CDR3 sequence: CASSPRDSGTNEKLFF. The CDR3 DNA sequence: TGTGCCAGCTCACCCCGGGACAGCGGCACTAATGAAAAACTGTTTTTT. This rearrangement joins TRBV18 to TRBJ1-4, with TRBD1 matching 7 bases. CDR1 is KGHSH, CDR2 LQKENI, per germline. The CDR3 has 16 residues. The V segment lost 3 bases and the J segment 2 bases; nucleotides outside the gene matches: 6.

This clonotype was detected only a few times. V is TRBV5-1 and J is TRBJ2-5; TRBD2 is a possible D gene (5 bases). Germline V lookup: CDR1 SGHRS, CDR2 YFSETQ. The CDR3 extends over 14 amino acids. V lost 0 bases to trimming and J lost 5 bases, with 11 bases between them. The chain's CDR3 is CASSLAAGGETQYF. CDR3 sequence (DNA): TGCGCCAGCAGCTTGGCCGCGGGTGGGGAGACCCAGTACTTC.

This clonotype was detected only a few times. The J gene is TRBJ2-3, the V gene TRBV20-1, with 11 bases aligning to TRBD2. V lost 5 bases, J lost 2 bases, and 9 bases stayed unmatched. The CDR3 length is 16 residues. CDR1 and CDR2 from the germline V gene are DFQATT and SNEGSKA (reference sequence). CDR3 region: CSAEDGTSGPTDTQYF. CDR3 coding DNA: TGCAGTGCTGAGGACGGGACTAGCGGCCCCACAGATACGCAGTATTTT.

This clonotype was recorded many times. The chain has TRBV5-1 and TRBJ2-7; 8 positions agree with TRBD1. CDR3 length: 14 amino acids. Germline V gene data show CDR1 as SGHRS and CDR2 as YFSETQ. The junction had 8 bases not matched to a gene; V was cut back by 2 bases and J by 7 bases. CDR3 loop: CASSFPGQGREQYF. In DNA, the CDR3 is TGCGCCAGCAGCTTCCCAGGACAGGGACGGGAGCAGTACTTC.

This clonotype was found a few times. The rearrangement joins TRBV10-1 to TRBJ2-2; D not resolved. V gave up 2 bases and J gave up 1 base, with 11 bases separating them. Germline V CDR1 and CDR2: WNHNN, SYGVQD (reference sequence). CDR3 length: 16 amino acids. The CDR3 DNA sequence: TGCGCCAGCAGTGAGAGGCAGACACGGAACACCGGGGAGCTGTTTTTT. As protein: CASSERQTRNTGELFF.

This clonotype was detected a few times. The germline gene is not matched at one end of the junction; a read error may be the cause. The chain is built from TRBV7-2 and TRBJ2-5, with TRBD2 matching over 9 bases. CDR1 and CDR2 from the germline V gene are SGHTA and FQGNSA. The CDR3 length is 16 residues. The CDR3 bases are TGTGCCAGCAGCCTAGCGGGGTCCCTGAGGGGAGAGACCCAGTACTTC. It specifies CASSLAGSLRGETQYF. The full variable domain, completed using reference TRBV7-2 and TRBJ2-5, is GAGVSQSPSNKVTEKGKDVELRCDPISGHTALYWYRQSLGQGLEFLIYFQGNSAPDKSGLPSDRFSAERTGGSVSTLTIQRTQQEDSAVYLCASSLAGSLRGETQYFGPGTRLLVL.

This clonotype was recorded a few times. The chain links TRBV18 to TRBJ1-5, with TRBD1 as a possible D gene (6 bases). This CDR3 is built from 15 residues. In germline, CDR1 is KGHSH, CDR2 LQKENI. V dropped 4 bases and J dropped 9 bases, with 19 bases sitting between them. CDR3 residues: CASSLFQGQGWPQHF. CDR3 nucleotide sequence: TGTGCCAGCTCACTATTTCAGGGGCAGGGGTGGCCCCAGCATTTT.

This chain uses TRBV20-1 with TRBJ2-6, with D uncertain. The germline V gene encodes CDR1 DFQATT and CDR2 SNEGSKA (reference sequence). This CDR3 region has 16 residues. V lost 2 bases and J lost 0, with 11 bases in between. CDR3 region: CSARRDGYSGANVLTF. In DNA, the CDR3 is TGCAGTGCTAGAAGGGATGGATACTCTGGGGCCAACGTCCTGACTTTC.

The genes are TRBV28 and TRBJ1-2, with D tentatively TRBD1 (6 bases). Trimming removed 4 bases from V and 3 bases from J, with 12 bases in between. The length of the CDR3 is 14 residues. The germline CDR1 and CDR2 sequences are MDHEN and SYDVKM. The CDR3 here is CASSSGGQDYGYTF. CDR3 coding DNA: TGTGCCAGCAGTTCCGGGGGGCAGGACTATGGCTACACCTTC.

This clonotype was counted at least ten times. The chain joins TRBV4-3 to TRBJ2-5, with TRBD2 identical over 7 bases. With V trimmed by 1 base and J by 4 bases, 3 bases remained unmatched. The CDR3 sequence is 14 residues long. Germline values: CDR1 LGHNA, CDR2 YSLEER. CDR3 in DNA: TGCGCCAGCAGCCAAGTGGCTAGCGGAGAGACCCAGTACTTC. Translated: CASSQVASGETQYF.

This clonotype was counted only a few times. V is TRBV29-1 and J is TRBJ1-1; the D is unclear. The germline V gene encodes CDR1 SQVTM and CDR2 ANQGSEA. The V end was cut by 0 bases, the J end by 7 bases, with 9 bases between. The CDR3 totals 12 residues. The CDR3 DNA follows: TGCAGCGTTGAAGATACACCCCGTGAAGCTTTCTTT. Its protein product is CSVEDTPREAFF.

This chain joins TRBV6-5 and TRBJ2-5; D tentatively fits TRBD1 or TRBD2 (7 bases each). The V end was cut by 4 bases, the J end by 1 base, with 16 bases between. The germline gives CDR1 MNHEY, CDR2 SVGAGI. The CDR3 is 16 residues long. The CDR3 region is CASSSQGRGLQETQYF. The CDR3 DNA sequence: TGTGCCAGCAGTTCTCAAGGGAGGGGGCTCCAAGAGACCCAGTACTTC.

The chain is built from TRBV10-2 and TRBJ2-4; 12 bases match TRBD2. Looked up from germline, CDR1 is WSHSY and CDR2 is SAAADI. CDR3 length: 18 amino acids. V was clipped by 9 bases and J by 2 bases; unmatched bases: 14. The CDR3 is CASLERLAGGQSKNIQYF. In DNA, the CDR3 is TGCGCCAGTCTCGAGAGGCTAGCGGGGGGGCAGTCCAAAAACATTCAGTACTTC.

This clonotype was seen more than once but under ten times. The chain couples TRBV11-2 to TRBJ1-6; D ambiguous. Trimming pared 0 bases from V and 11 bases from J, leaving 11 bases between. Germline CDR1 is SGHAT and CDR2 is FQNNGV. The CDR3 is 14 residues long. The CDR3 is CASSLEQHIAPLHF. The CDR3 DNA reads TGTGCCAGCAGCTTAGAACAGCATATAGCACCCCTCCACTTT.

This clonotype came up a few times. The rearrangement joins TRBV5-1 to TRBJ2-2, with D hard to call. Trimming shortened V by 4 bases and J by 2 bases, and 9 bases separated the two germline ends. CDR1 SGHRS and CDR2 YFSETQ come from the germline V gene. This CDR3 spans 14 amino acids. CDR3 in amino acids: CASSAEANTGELFF. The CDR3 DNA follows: TGCGCCAGCAGCGCAGAAGCTAACACCGGGGAGCTGTTTTTT.

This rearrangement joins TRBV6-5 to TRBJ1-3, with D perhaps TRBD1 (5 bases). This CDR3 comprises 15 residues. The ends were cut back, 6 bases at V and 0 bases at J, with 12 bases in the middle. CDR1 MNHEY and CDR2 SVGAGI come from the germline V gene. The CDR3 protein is CASRGDGSSGNTIYF. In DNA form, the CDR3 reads TGTGCCAGCAGGGGGGACGGGAGCTCTGGAAACACCATATATTTT.

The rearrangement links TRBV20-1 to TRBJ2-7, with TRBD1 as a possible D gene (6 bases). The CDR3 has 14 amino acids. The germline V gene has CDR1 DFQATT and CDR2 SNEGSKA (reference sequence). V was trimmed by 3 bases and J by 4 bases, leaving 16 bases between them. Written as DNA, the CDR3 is TGCAGTGCTAGCCTGGGGGCTGAAATGTACGAGCAGTACTTC. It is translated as CSASLGAEMYEQYF.

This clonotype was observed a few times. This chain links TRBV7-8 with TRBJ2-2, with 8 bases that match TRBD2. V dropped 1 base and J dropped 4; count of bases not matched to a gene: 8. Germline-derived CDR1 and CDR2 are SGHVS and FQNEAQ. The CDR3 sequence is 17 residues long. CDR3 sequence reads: CASSLVSGGGSTGELFF. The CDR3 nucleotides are TGTGCCAGCAGCTTAGTCAGCGGGGGAGGGTCCACCGGGGAGCTGTTTTTT.

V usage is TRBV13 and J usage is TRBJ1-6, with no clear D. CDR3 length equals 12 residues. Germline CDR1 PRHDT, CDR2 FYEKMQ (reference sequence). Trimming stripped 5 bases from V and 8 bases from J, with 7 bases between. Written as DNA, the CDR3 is TGTGCCAGCAGCCCTTGGGATTCACCCCTCCACTTT. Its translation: CASSPWDSPLHF.

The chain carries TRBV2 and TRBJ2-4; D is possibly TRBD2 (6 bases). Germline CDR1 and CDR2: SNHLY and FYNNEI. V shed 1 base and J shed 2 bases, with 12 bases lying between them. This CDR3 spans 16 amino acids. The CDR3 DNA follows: TGTGCCAGCAGTGAAGAGGCGGCGGGGTCCAAAAACATTCAGTACTTC. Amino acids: CASSEEAAGSKNIQYF. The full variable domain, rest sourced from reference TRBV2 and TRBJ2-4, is EPEVTQTPSHQVTQMGQEVILRCVPISNHLYFYWYRQILGQKVEFLVSFYNNEISEKSEIFDDQFSVERPDGSNFTLKIRSTKLEDSAMYFCASSEEAAGSKNIQYFGAGTRLSVL.

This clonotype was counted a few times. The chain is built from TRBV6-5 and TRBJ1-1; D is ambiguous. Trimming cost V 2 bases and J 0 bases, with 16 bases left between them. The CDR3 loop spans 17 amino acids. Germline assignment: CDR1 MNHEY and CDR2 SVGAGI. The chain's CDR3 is CASSYQGVFPMNTEAFF. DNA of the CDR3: TGTGCCAGCAGTTACCAAGGCGTCTTTCCAATGAACACTGAAGCTTTCTTT.